The clone carrying this T cell receptor beta chain was seen more than once but under ten times. No antigen is known for it. This sample was included in a study of cytomegalovirus exposure and HLA in healthy donors. Use of 60 Vbeta and 13 Jbeta primers characterized the PCR. Measured with immunoSEQ multiplex PCR; TCRdb has only the in-frame clones, and not every one. The data show around 150,000 clones, approximately 79% seen once. Study-wide points: TCR beta chain V- and J-gene trimming was linked, in a later analysis, to a missense variant in DCLRE1C. Reports indicate that TCR beta sequences accurately predicted the HLA-A and HLA-B alleles of most subjects. A later analysis showed that HLA-associated TCR beta chains had undergone more clonal expansion than equally common others.

The V gene end was trimmed by 4 bases and the J gene end by 10 bases; junction bases not matched to a gene: 12. The CDR3 contains 15 residues. Germline V gives CDR1 SGHVS, CDR2 FQNEAQ. The sequenced sample was PBMCs. This receptor was obtained from a woman in her forties or fifties in good health and CMV-seropositive. The rearrangement links TRBV7-8 to TRBJ1-4; 7 bases map to TRBD1. The CDR3 sequence is CASSSDRLPLGKLFF. The CDR3 coding sequence is TGTGCCAGCAGCTCGGACAGGTTGCCTTTGGGAAAACTGTTTTTT.